This TCR beta chain is drawn from a study of blood T cell repertoires in COVID-19. Study details: Italy, Spain and the United States were the sources of the convalescent and acute COVID-19 samples. The cDNA or gDNA used as material had been derived from T cells, B-cell-depleted T cells, or PBMCs.

In the study's own analysis: Estimated nucleated cell counts came from reference gene primer amplification. Clones were sequenced by immunoSEQ multiplex PCR, and TCRdb holds only the in-frame ones, with some missing. V and J calls and clone size are those listed in that table; D and trimming were worked out from the DNA. The sample lists about 110,000 clones, about two thirds occurring once. The V gene lost 3 bases and the J gene lost 7 bases, with 15 bases spanning the gap. From germline, CDR1 is PRHDT and CDR2 FYEKMQ (reference sequence). This CDR3 is built from 14 residues. This clone was seen only a few times.

This clonotype was sampled from a human donor with acute or convalescent COVID-19. The donor label of this sample is uncertain. The sequencing input was peripheral blood. The V and J genes are TRBV13 and TRBJ1-2, with a weak D call TRBD1 (6 bases). This CDR3 is CASSFAQGNGGYTF. In DNA form, the CDR3 reads TGTGCCAGCAGCTTCGCACAGGGCAACGGTGGCTACACCTTC.